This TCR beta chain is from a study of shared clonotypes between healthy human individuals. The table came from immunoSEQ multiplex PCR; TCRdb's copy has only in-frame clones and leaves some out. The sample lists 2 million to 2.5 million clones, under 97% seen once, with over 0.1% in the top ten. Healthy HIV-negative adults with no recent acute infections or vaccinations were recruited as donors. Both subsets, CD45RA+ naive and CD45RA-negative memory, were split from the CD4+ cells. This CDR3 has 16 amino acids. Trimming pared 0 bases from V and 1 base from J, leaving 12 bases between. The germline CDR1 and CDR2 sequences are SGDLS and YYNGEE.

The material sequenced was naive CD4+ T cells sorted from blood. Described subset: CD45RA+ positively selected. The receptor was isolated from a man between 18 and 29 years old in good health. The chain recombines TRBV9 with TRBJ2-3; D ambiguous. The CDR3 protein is CASSVATDGRTDTQYF. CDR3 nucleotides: TGTGCCAGCAGCGTAGCTACGGACGGCCGCACAGATACGCAGTATTTT.